This is a list of T cell receptor beta chains from one sample in a study of blood T cell repertoires in COVID-19. Measured with immunoSEQ multiplex PCR; TCRdb has only the in-frame clones, and not every one. There are 140,000 to 150,000 clones in the sample; approximately 90% occur only once, and approximately 3.7% lies in the top ten. The source material was PBMCs or T cells enriched from blood (not recorded which). The receptors here all came from a woman aged 40 to 49 who had been exposed to COVID-19. Both conserved end residues are part of each CDR3. The D gene is left open where the match is weak. Expanded clones are given a class, and other clones once, few, many or no size at all.

D,V,J,size,CDR3,DNA
.,TRBV5-6,TRBJ1-3,.,CASSIQRSGNTIYF,TGTGCCAGCAGCATACAAAGATCTGGAAACACCATATATTTT
.,TRBV4-3,TRBJ1-4,.,CASSQDQGREKLFF,TGCGCCAGCAGCCAAGATCAGGGGCGGGAAAAACTGTTTTTT
.,TRBV7-9,TRBJ1-6,.,CASSVQRSSYNSPLHF,TGTGCCAGCAGTGTACAGAGAAGCTCCTATAATTCACCCCTCCACTTT
.,TRBV7-9,TRBJ1-3,.,CASSLDSRSGNTIYF,TGTGCCAGCAGTTTGGACAGCCGCTCTGGAAACACCATATATTTT
TRBD1,TRBV10-3,TRBJ2-7,.,CAILPAGQGAYEQYF,TGTGCCATACTCCCTGCGGGACAGGGGGCCTACGAGCAGTACTTC
.,TRBV11-2,TRBJ2-3,.,CASSPVSGRVGTDTQYF,TGTGCCAGCAGCCCAGTAAGTGGGAGAGTTGGGACAGATACGCAGTATTTT
TRBD1,TRBV7-9,TRBJ1-5,.,CASSTGTASNQPQHF,TGTGCCAGCAGCACAGGGACAGCTAGCAATCAGCCCCAGCATTTT
TRBD2,TRBV3-1/TRBV3-2,TRBJ2-1,few,CASSARGTGGYNEQFF,TGTGCCAGCAGCGCAAGGGGAACGGGAGGGTACAATGAGCAGTTCTTC
TRBD1,TRBV15,TRBJ1-2,few,CAVGQGQVYGYTF,TGTGCCGTAGGACAGGGTCAAGTCTATGGCTACACCTTC
TRBD2,TRBV29-1,TRBJ2-7,.,CSVDTSGGAAEQYF,TGCAGCGTTGACACTAGCGGGGGGGCCGCCGAGCAGTACTTC
TRBD2,TRBV28,TRBJ2-2,.,CASIRGVNTGELFF,TGTGCCAGCATTCGGGGGGTGAACACCGGGGAGCTGTTTTTT
.,TRBV28,TRBJ1-1,.,CASNVLENTEAFF,TGTGCCAGCAATGTTCTAGAGAACACTGAAGCTTTCTTT
.,TRBV5-1,TRBJ2-1,.,CASTTGSDEQFF,TGCGCCAGCACCACAGGGAGCGATGAGCAGTTCTTC
.,TRBV6-5,TRBJ2-7,.,CASSYSRRQFYEQYF,TGTGCCAGCAGTTACTCGAGAAGACAATTCTACGAGCAGTACTTC
.,TRBV29-1,TRBJ2-3,.,CSVEDAWLKYF,TGCAGCGTTGAAGATGCGTGGTTAAAGTATTTT
TRBD1,TRBV5-1,TRBJ2-2,.,CASSLEGGATGELFF,TGCGCCAGCAGCTTGGAAGGGGGCGCGACCGGGGAGCTGTTTTTT
.,TRBV27,TRBJ1-2,.,CASSSRQTGGYTF,TGTGCCAGCAGTTCTCGACAGACCGGAGGCTACACCTTC
TRBD2,TRBV7-8,TRBJ2-2,.,CASSSTSRTGELFF,TGTGCCAGCAGCTCGACTAGCAGAACCGGGGAGCTGTTTTTT
.,TRBV6-5,TRBJ1-2,.,CASSYGAEAYGYTF,TGTGCCAGCAGTTACGGGGCAGAGGCCTATGGCTACACCTTC
.,TRBV10-1,TRBJ2-4,once,CASSEDWRPERIGKNIQYF,TGCGCCAGCAGTGAAGACTGGAGACCGGAAAGGATAGGCAAAAACATTCAGTACTTC
.,TRBV6-5,TRBJ2-2,.,CASRPIAIRTGELFF,TGTGCCAGCAGGCCGATAGCGATTCGGACCGGGGAGCTGTTTTTT
TRBD1,TRBV5-1,TRBJ2-2,.,CASSLDRGAGTGELFF,TGCGCCAGCAGCTTGGACAGGGGGGCAGGGACCGGGGAGCTGTTTTTT
TRBD1,TRBV6-2/TRBV6-3,TRBJ2-7,.,CASSHRDRDEQYF,TGTGCCAGCAGTCACCGGGACAGAGACGAGCAGTACTTC
TRBD1,TRBV5-1,TRBJ1-5,.,CASSPGQQNQPQHF,TGCGCCAGCAGCCCGGGACAGCAAAATCAGCCCCAGCATTTT
TRBD1,TRBV28,TRBJ1-3,.,CASSTTGTGAGNTIYF,TGTGCCAGCAGCACGACCGGGACAGGGGCTGGAAACACCATATATTTT
.,TRBV5-5,TRBJ2-7,.,CASRLSPLTYEQYF,TGTGCCAGCAGACTCTCGCCCCTAACCTACGAGCAGTACTTC
TRBD1,TRBV28,TRBJ2-2,.,CASPDRGRTNTGELFF,TGTGCCAGCCCGGACAGGGGCCGCACGAACACCGGGGAGCTGTTTTTT
.,TRBV5-1,TRBJ1-1,.,CASSFSSWNTEAFF,TGCGCCAGCAGCTTTAGTAGTTGGAACACTGAAGCTTTCTTT
.,TRBV15,TRBJ1-1,few,CATSRERLGGAFF,TGTGCCACCAGCAGAGAACGACTTGGAGGAGCTTTCTTT
TRBD1,TRBV27,TRBJ2-1,.,CASSPWDRSYNEQFF,TGTGCCAGCAGTCCCTGGGACAGATCCTACAATGAGCAGTTCTTC
.,TRBV19,TRBJ2-2,.,CASSIARGSGELFF,TGTGCCAGTAGTATAGCCAGGGGCTCGGGGGAGCTGTTTTTT
.,TRBV6-1,TRBJ2-7,.,CASSEASGPYEQYF,TGTGCCAGCAGTGAAGCCAGCGGACCCTACGAGCAGTACTTC
.,TRBV6-1,TRBJ2-1,.,CASSERRGGKYRYNEQFF,TGTGCCAGCAGTGAACGTAGGGGCGGCAAATACCGCTACAATGAGCAGTTCTTC
TRBD1,TRBV24-1,TRBJ2-2,.,CATSDFDRANTGELFF,TGTGCCACCAGTGATTTTGACAGGGCGAACACCGGGGAGCTGTTTTTT
TRBD1,TRBV7-6,TRBJ1-1,.,CASSRQGGGNTEAFF,TGTGCCAGCAGCAGACAGGGAGGCGGGAACACTGAAGCTTTCTTT
TRBD2,TRBV19,TRBJ2-7,.,CASSGTSGRTNNEQYF,TGTGCCAGTTCAGGAACTAGCGGGAGGACCAATAACGAGCAGTACTTC
.,TRBV29-1,TRBJ2-3,.,CSVEGRGRTDTQYF,TGCAGCGTTGAAGGGAGAGGGCGCACAGATACGCAGTATTTT
.,TRBV29-1,TRBJ1-2,once,CSVEANLYGYTF,TGCAGCGTTGAAGCTAACCTCTATGGCTACACCTTC
.,TRBV4-3,TRBJ1-2,.,CASSQESQRGGYTF,TGCGCCAGCAGCCAAGAAAGCCAGCGCGGGGGCTACACCTTC
.,TRBV9,TRBJ1-4,few,CASSVAGQGNEKLFF,TGTGCCAGCAGCGTAGCTGGGCAGGGTAATGAAAAACTGTTTTTT